The next 29 T cell receptor beta chains were all read from a single sample in a study of tumor-infiltrating lymphocytes in primary liver carcinoma. Bulk tissue was left unsorted, and RNA and DNA were co-extracted from 20-30 mg of it. From around 520 ng of total RNA, TCR beta-specific cDNA was reverse-transcribed using a constant-region primer. What produced the TCR beta libraries was three nested multiplex PCR rounds using slightly modified ARM-PCR. A C-beta reverse primer was combined with TRBV1-TRBV30 forward primers in the first two PCR rounds, and each round had around 11 cycles. From the multiplex PCR reads, TCRdb called clonotypes with MiXCR, one entry per CDR3 protein. Of tens of thousands of distinct CDR3 sequences listed, about 73% are singletons. The sequenced sample consisted of liver tumor tissue from sampling region 3. Subset meaning: tumor region T3, left-lateral pole. All receptors come from a middle-aged man with primary liver carcinoma and hepatitis B virus infection.

The rearrangement joins TRBV14 to TRBJ2-2; D uncertain. Germline CDR1 and CDR2: SGHDN and FVKESK. The CDR3 is 11 amino acids. The ends were cut back, 1 base at V and 9 bases at J, with 3 bases in the middle. The CDR3 sequence: CASSQVRELFF. Here the CDR3 DNA reads TGTGCCAGCAGCCAAGTGCGGGAGCTGTTTTTT.

With regard to this clonotype: A junction end diverges from the germline sequence, so it may reflect a read error. This chain links TRBV11-2 with TRBJ2-3, with a weak D call TRBD2 (6 bases). The CDR3 loop spans 15 amino acids. CDR1 SGHAT and CDR2 FQNNGV come from the germline V gene. The CDR3 coding sequence is TGTGCCAGCAGCCCTCTGACCCCGCGGGGAGGTACGAAGTATTTT. Translated, it gives CASSPLTPRGGTKYF.

This clonotype was detected many times. The V and J genes are TRBV7-9 and TRBJ1-4, with D hard to call. Germline V gene data show CDR1 as SEHNR and CDR2 as FQNEAQ (reference sequence). V lost 5 bases and J 8 bases, leaving 12 bases between the germline ends. CDR3 length: 13 amino acids. DNA for the CDR3: TGTGCCAGCAGCCCCGACGGCCAAGAAAAACTGTTTTTT. This encodes CASSPDGQEKLFF.

A note on this clonotype: A read error is likely, as this CDR3 ends without the conserved phenylalanine or tryptophan. The chain has TRBV12-3 or TRBV12-4 and TRBJ1-6; D call uncertain. There are 15 residues in the CDR3. The CDR3 sequence is CASSSTIGRNSPLHS. The CDR3 nucleotides are TGCGCCAGCAGTTCCACGATAGGGCGTAATTCACCCCTCCACTCT.

There are a few counts of this clonotype. The rearrangement joins TRBV10-3 to TRBJ1-6; D is unclear. V lost 7 bases and J lost 7, with 14 bases in between. Germline V gene lookup returns CDR1 ENHRY and CDR2 SYGVKD. The CDR3 is 14 amino acids. CDR3 loop: CAINGIGGNSPLHF. CDR3 nucleotides: TGTGCCATCAATGGCATAGGCGGCAATTCACCCCTCCACTTT.

As regards this clonotype: One end of the junction fails to match germline, which may point to a read error. The gene calls are TRBV11-2 and TRBJ2-2, with 9 nucleotides matching TRBD2. The germline gives CDR1 SGHAT, CDR2 FQNNGV. The CDR3 has 16 residues. As DNA, the CDR3 is TGCGCCGGCAGCTTACTGACGCTAGCGGGAACCGGGGAGCTGTTTTTT. As protein: CAGSLLTLAGTGELFF.

Details on this clonotype: At one boundary the junction diverges from the germline segment, which might be a read error. The genes are TRBV6-5 and TRBJ2-7; 8 bases agree with TRBD1. Germline lookup yields CDR1 MNHEY and CDR2 SVGAGI. CDR3 size: 15 residues. CDR3 DNA: TGTGCCAGCAGTTACGCCTCAGACGCGACAGGGGAGCAGTGCTTC. Translated: CASSYASDATGEQCF.

Note on this clonotype: One junction end does not reproduce the germline sequence, and a read error may be involved. The gene calls are TRBV11-2 and TRBJ2-7, with D tentatively TRBD2 (5 bases). CDR1 is SGHAT and CDR2 is FQNNGV in the germline V gene. The length of the CDR3 is 15 residues. CDR3 nucleotides: TGTACCAGCAACTTAGATCGAGGGCAGAGTTACGAGCAGTACTTC. Encoded protein: CTSNLDRGQSYEQYF.

This clonotype was picked up a small number of times. This chain joins TRBV11-2 and TRBJ2-5; D might be TRBD2 (5 bases). The CDR3 sequence is 16 residues long. V was trimmed by 2 bases and J by 0 bases, leaving 13 bases between them. Germline V CDR1 and CDR2: SGHAT, FQNNGV. CDR3 protein: CASSLRLAEYQETQYF. DNA of the CDR3: TGTGCCAGCAGCTTACGGCTAGCAGAGTACCAAGAGACCCAGTACTTC.

A remark on this clonotype: The germline gene is not matched at one end of the junction; a read error may be the cause. V is TRBV4-1 and J is TRBJ1-3; a weak D match, TRBD1 (6 bases). CDR1 and CDR2 from the germline V gene are MGHRA and YSYEKL. The CDR3 is 17 amino acids. CDR3: CASSPPRTAFSGNAIYF. In DNA form, the CDR3 reads TGCGCCAGCAGCCCGCCCCGGACAGCATTTTCTGGAAACGCCATATATTTT.

Concerning this clonotype: This may arise from a read error, as a much more abundant clone is one base away. The chain joins TRBV30 to TRBJ2-7, with D perhaps matching TRBD1 (5 bases). Germline V CDR1 and CDR2: GTSNPN, SVGIG (reference sequence). CDR3 length equals 12 residues. This chain's CDR3 is CACIGHFYAQYF. The CDR3 nucleotides read TGTGCCTGTATAGGACATTTCTACGCGCAGTACTTC.

By share of the sample, this clonotype is medium-sized. The chain links TRBV12-3 or TRBV12-4 to TRBJ1-5; unclear D gene. V was cut by 1 base and J by 4 bases, with 14 bases left in between. CDR3 size: 16 residues. Here the CDR3 reads CASSLGAGKGNQPQHF. The CDR3 bases are TGTGCCAGCAGTTTAGGTGCTGGGAAGGGTAATCAGCCCCAGCATTTT.

In this sample, this clonotype turned up a few times. The genes are TRBV2 and TRBJ2-1; D is undetermined. The ends were cut back, 1 base at V and 7 bases at J, with 8 bases in the middle. Germline-derived CDR1 and CDR2 are SNHLY and FYNNEI. The CDR3 spans 13 residues. The CDR3 protein is CASSEGDLNEQFF. Written as DNA, the CDR3 is TGTGCCAGCAGTGAAGGGGATTTGAATGAGCAGTTCTTC. The full variable domain, completed using reference TRBV2 and TRBJ2-1, is EPEVTQTPSHQVTQMGQEVILRCVPISNHLYFYWYRQILGQKVEFLVSFYNNEISEKSEIFDDQFSVERPDGSNFTLKIRSTKLEDSAMYFCASSEGDLNEQFFGPGTRLTVL.

This clonotype was counted ten times or more. This rearrangement joins TRBV4-1 to TRBJ2-1; D perhaps matches TRBD2 (5 bases). Trimming pared 1 base from V and 10 bases from J, leaving 11 bases between. Germline V gene sequence: CDR1 MGHRA, CDR2 YSYEKL. This CDR3 contains 13 residues. The CDR3 protein is CASSQAPPGEQFF. For the CDR3, the DNA is TGCGCCAGCAGCCAAGCCCCCCCGGGGGAGCAGTTCTTC.

To note about this clonotype: The conserved phenylalanine or tryptophan is not found at the CDR3 terminus, so this likely reflects a read error. This chain joins TRBV11-2 and TRBJ2-3, with D uncertain. CDR1 is SGHAT, CDR2 FQNNGV, per germline. The CDR3 is 14 amino acids. The CDR3 DNA is TGTGCCAGTAGCTTAGAAAGAGGCACACATACGCAGTATTCT. This codes for CASSLERGTHTQYS.

As concerns this clonotype: Here the CDR3 omits its conserved ending phenylalanine or tryptophan, so a read error is the likely source. The rearrangement uses TRBV7-8 and TRBJ2-1, with D hard to call. CDR1 is SGHVS, CDR2 FQNEAQ, per germline. CDR3 size: 15 residues. The V gene lost 2 bases and the J gene lost 0 bases, with 8 bases spanning the gap. The CDR3 loop is CASSLISSSYNEQFS. DNA for the CDR3: TGTGCCAGCAGCTTAATTAGTAGCTCCTACAATGAGCAGTTCTCC.

The genes are TRBV9 and TRBJ2-2; 12 bases are shared with TRBD1. The CDR3 loop spans 17 amino acids. Losses at the gene ends were 2 bases for V and 7 bases for J; bases not matched to a gene: 9. The germline V gene has CDR1 SGDLS and CDR2 YYNGEE. In DNA form, the CDR3 reads TGTGCCAGCAGCGTGGACCGGGACAGGGGGCTTAACGGGGAGCTGTTTTTT. It yields the protein CASSVDRDRGLNGELFF.

As concerns this clonotype: The CDR3 ends on some other residue instead of the conserved phenylalanine or tryptophan, so this is likely a read error. The V gene is TRBV12-3 or TRBV12-4, the J gene TRBJ2-1; D is unclear. The V and J ends lost 10 bases and 3 bases respectively, with 10 bases between them. This CDR3 region has 12 residues. The CDR3 spells CANNGDYNEQFL. DNA of the CDR3: TGTGCCAACAATGGAGACTACAATGAGCAGTTCTTA.

This clonotype appeared a single time. The CDR3 carries no conserved terminal phenylalanine or tryptophan, so it likely arises from a read error. No DNA is shown, since the ends of the CDR3 on it are uncertain; the CDR3 is the one TCRdb lists. The chain employs TRBV11-1 and TRBJ2-1; TRBD2, the table's D call, lacks a check against the DNA. Looked up from germline, CDR1 is SGHAT and CDR2 is FQDESV (reference sequence). Termini included, the CDR3 measures 17 amino acids. CDR3 sequence reads: CASSLGLAGRVDNEQLL.

Remarks on this clonotype: One end of the junction fails to match germline, which may point to a read error. The chain combines TRBV6-1 with TRBJ1-6, with D perhaps TRBD1 (6 bases). CDR3 length: 15 amino acids. Germline loops: CDR1 MNHNS, CDR2 SASEGT. CDR3 amino acids: CATTPQQGGNSPLNF. DNA of the CDR3: TGTGCCACCACCCCCCAACAGGGTGGAAATTCACCCCTCAACTTT.

A word on this clonotype: Mismatch with germline at one junction end may stem from a read error. CDR3 region: CASTGEDSGANFLIF. CDR3 nucleotides: TGTGCCAGCACCGGGGAAGACTCTGGGGCCAACTTCCTGATTTTC. This sequence joins TRBV7-9 and TRBJ2-6; possibly TRBD1 or TRBD2 for D (5 bases each). Per germline, CDR1 SEHNR and CDR2 FQNEAQ (reference sequence). The CDR3 contains 15 residues.

A remark on this clonotype: The junction does not match germline at one end; this may be a read error. This CDR3 is CTSALGTVQETQHF. CDR3 nucleotide sequence: TGTACCAGCGCCCTAGGGACAGTACAAGAGACCCAGCACTTC. This sequence joins TRBV11-2 and TRBJ2-5, with 7 bases lining up with TRBD1. Germline V gene data show CDR1 as SGHAT and CDR2 as FQNNGV. This CDR3 is 14 amino acids long. The full variable domain, rest sourced from reference TRBV11-2 and TRBJ2-5, is EAGVAQSPRYKIIEKRQSVAFWCNPISGHATLYWYQQILGQGPKLLIQFQNNGVVDDSQLPKDRFSAERLKGVDSTLKIQPAKLEDSAVYLCTSALGTVQETQHFGPGTRLLVL.

This clonotype showed up just once. The CDR3 ends on some other residue instead of the conserved phenylalanine or tryptophan, so this is likely a read error. The chain is built from TRBV28 and TRBJ1-5; 9 bases are a match to TRBD1. The CDR3 totals 15 residues. Looked up from germline, CDR1 is MDHEN and CDR2 is SYDVKM. With 2 bases clipped from V and 6 bases from J, the junction kept 5 bases outside the gene matches. The CDR3 sequence: CASSLQYRGLQPQHL. The CDR3, as DNA: TGTGCCAGCAGTTTACAGTACAGGGGGCTTCAGCCCCAGCATCTT.

Many counts were recorded for this clonotype. This chain links TRBV6-1 with TRBJ2-7; D perhaps matches TRBD2 (6 bases). The CDR3 is 15 residues long. From germline, CDR1 is MNHNS and CDR2 SASEGT. With 3 bases removed from V and 3 bases from J, the gap between germline ends came to 15 bases. The CDR3 DNA reads as TGTGCCAGCAGTGACGGCGGACGCGGGGTCTACGAGCAGTACTTC. It encodes CASSDGGRGVYEQYF.

This clonotype has a count of ten or more. This chain links TRBV2 with TRBJ2-1; 7 bases fit TRBD1. The germline V gene has CDR1 SNHLY and CDR2 FYNNEI. This CDR3 has 14 residues. Losses at the gene ends were 9 bases for V and 5 bases for J; bases not matched to a gene: 10. DNA for the CDR3: TGTGCCAGTTATCGGGACAGCACGGACAATGAGCAGTTCTTC. The encoded protein is CASYRDSTDNEQFF.

To note about this clonotype: Compared with germline, one end of the junction differs, possibly owing to a read error. This rearrangement joins TRBV5-5 to TRBJ1-2, with no clear D. Germline V gives CDR1 SGHKS, CDR2 YYEKEE (reference sequence). CDR3 length: 15 residues. CDR3 sequence (DNA): TGTGCCAGCAGCACCCGAACAGATTTTAACTATTGCTACACCTTC. Translating gives CASSTRTDFNYCYTF. Together with reference TRBV5-5 and TRBJ1-2, the CDR3 gives the full variable domain: DAGVTQSPTHLIKTRGQQVTLRCSPISGHKSVSWYQQVLGQGPQFIFQYYEKEERGRGNFPDRFSARQFPNYSSELNVNALLLGDSALYLCASSTRTDFNYCYTFGSGTRLTVV.

This clonotype appeared a single time. Relative to the germline gene, one junction end is altered; a read error may explain this. The J gene is TRBJ2-7, the V gene TRBV5-6, with D unclear. The V gene's germline CDR1 is SGHDT and CDR2 YYEEEE. This CDR3 region has 14 residues. This CDR3 reads CASSPLDFSNEQYF. The CDR3 DNA reads TGTGCGAGCAGCCCCCTCGACTTCTCCAACGAGCAGTACTTC.

For this clonotype: No conserved phenylalanine or tryptophan ends this CDR3, so it is likely a read error. This sequence joins TRBV7-9 and TRBJ2-1; possible D gene TRBD1, 8 bases. CDR1 is SEHNR, CDR2 FQNEAQ, per germline (reference sequence). This CDR3 has 16 residues. CDR3 protein: CTSSPDRAGVWDEQFL. CDR3 sequence (DNA): TGTACCAGCAGCCCGGACAGGGCGGGAGTCTGGGATGAGCAGTTCCTC.

As regards this clonotype: The junction does not match germline at one end; this may be a read error. This chain uses TRBV11-3 with TRBJ2-7, with D unclear. The CDR3 length is 12 residues. CDR1 is SGHNT, CDR2 YENEEA, per germline. The CDR3 DNA follows: TGTACCAGCAGTTTAGTTCCAGACGAGCAGTATTTC. This gives the protein CTSSLVPDEQYF.